The present T cell receptor beta chain was sequenced within a study of blood T cell repertoires in COVID-19. Enrolment of Seattle patients took place during active infection, and they were followed longitudinally. Only in-frame clones appear in the TCRdb table, and some are missing; sequencing was by immunoSEQ multiplex PCR. The sample lists 200,000 to 250,000 clones, just under 90% seen once, with roughly 2.7% in the top ten. This CDR3 region has 15 residues. Deletions cut 2 bases from V and 0 bases from J, with 8 bases between. CDR1 is MNHNY, CDR2 SVGAGI, per germline (reference sequence). The origin of this receptor is a man aged 25 to 40 with COVID-19, enrolled during active disease. The sample consisted of peripheral blood. The chain has TRBV6-6 and TRBJ1-5, with D hard to call. This CDR3 reads CASSYQTNSNQPQHF. The CDR3 nucleotides are TGTGCCAGCAGTTACCAGACAAATAGCAATCAGCCCCAGCATTTT.